These 13 T cell receptor beta chains originate from one sample sequenced in a study of shared clonotypes between healthy human individuals. Produced via immunoSEQ multiplex PCR; TCRdb's table is partial and in-frame only. The repertoire holds about 2 million clones, 85% to 95% seen once, with more than 0.1% in the top ten. Material: naive CD4+ T cells sorted from blood. Stated subset: CD45RA+ positively selected. The receptors stem from a man aged 18-30 years in good health.

V gene TRBV20-1 combines with J gene TRBJ1-1; D may be TRBD1 (5 bases). CDR1 DFQATT and CDR2 SNEGSKA come from the germline V gene (reference sequence). Deletions cut 5 bases from V and 9 bases from J, with 13 bases between. The CDR3 spans 11 residues. This CDR3 reads CSAPGLLKAFF. The CDR3 DNA sequence: TGCAGTGCTCCGGGACTCCTTAAAGCTTTCTTT.

A word on this clone: The same CDR3 is also encoded by other DNA sequences in this sample. The chain employs TRBV5-1 and TRBJ1-4; a possible D gene is TRBD1 (6 bases). V was shortened by 0 bases and J by 0 bases, with 6 bases between the two germline ends. The germline gives CDR1 SGHRS, CDR2 YFSETQ. This CDR3 has 15 residues. This CDR3 reads CASSLEGATNEKLFF. The CDR3 DNA sequence: TGCGCCAGCAGCTTGGAGGGGGCAACTAATGAAAAACTGTTTTTT. The full variable domain, in which reference TRBV5-1 and TRBJ1-4 provide the parts outside the CDR3, is KAGVTQTPRYLIKTRGQQVTLSCSPISGHRSVSWYQQTPGQGLQFLFEYFSETQRNKGNFPGRFSGRQFSNSRSEMNVSTLELGDSALYLCASSLEGATNEKLFFGSGTQLSVL.

The chain carries TRBV14 and TRBJ2-7, with 7 bases that match TRBD2. The CDR3 extends over 17 amino acids. V dropped 5 bases and J dropped 0; count of bases not matched to a gene: 13. Germline V gene lookup returns CDR1 SGHDN and CDR2 FVKESK. CDR3 residues: CASSLLASGPNSYEQYF. Here the CDR3 DNA reads TGTGCCAGCAGCTTACTCGCTAGCGGCCCCAACTCCTACGAGCAGTACTTC.

The rearrangement joins TRBV29-1 to TRBJ1-6; D is unresolved. This CDR3 comprises 16 residues. CDR1 SQVTM and CDR2 ANQGSEA come from the germline V gene. Trimming stripped 4 bases from V and 0 bases from J, with 13 bases between. CDR3 in amino acids: CSVVRQLSSYNSPLHF. The CDR3, as DNA: TGCAGCGTTGTTAGGCAGTTGAGCTCCTATAATTCACCCCTCCACTTT.

On this clone itself: The same CDR3 also results from other DNA sequences found in this sample. The V call is TRBV19, the J call TRBJ1-5, with D possibly being TRBD1 (5 bases). V was shortened by 4 bases and J by 7 bases, with 20 bases between the two germline ends. Germline V gene lookup returns CDR1 LNHDA and CDR2 SQIVND (reference sequence). The CDR3 extends over 16 amino acids. The CDR3, as DNA: TGTGCCAGTAGTACTACCGGGACCTTAAGCGACCAGCCCCAGCATTTT. Its translation: CASSTTGTLSDQPQHF.

The chain has TRBV27 and TRBJ1-4; 9 bases match TRBD1. J gave up 8 bases and V 0 bases, and 4 bases lay outside the gene matches. CDR3 length: 15 residues. Germline lookup yields CDR1 MNHEY and CDR2 SMNVEV (reference sequence). As DNA, the CDR3 is TGTGCCAGCAGTTTATCAGGGACAGGGAACGAAAAACTGTTTTTT. Translating gives CASSLSGTGNEKLFF.

The rearrangement uses TRBV6-6 and TRBJ2-2, with D possibly matching TRBD1 (6 bases). The CDR3 loop spans 16 amino acids. Germline V gene sequence: CDR1 MNHNY, CDR2 SVGAGI (reference sequence). V was pared by 2 bases and J by 1 base, with 11 bases between. The CDR3 DNA follows: TGTGCCAGCAGTTACGTTACAGGGATGAACACCGGGGAGCTGTTTTTT. Amino acids: CASSYVTGMNTGELFF.

This chain links TRBV15 with TRBJ1-1; D gene unclear. With 2 bases removed from V and 1 base from J, the gap between germline ends came to 11 bases. The CDR3 is 15 residues long. The germline V gene encodes CDR1 LNHNV and CDR2 YYDKDF (reference sequence). CDR3 sequence: CATSRHSISNTEAFF. In nucleotides, the CDR3 is TGTGCCACCAGCAGACACTCCATCTCGAACACTGAAGCTTTCTTT.

The chain carries TRBV30 and TRBJ2-5, with TRBD2 matching 9 bases. Germline V gene sequence: CDR1 GTSNPN, CDR2 SVGIG (reference sequence). J was trimmed by 1 base and V by 7 bases; bases with no gene match: 10. This CDR3 contains 15 residues. CDR3 amino acids: CAYNTGLAIQETQYF. CDR3 nucleotide sequence: TGTGCCTATAATACTGGACTAGCGATCCAAGAGACCCAGTACTTC.

This sequence joins TRBV7-9 and TRBJ2-4; D remains ambiguous. The V end was cut by 5 bases, the J end by 0 bases, with 14 bases between. The CDR3 consists of 16 residues. Per germline, CDR1 SEHNR and CDR2 FQNEAQ (reference sequence). The CDR3 loop is CASSPDRYLAKNIQYF. CDR3 sequence (DNA): TGTGCCAGCAGCCCTGACCGATATTTAGCCAAAAACATTCAGTACTTC.

V usage is TRBV6-6 and J usage is TRBJ1-1; 10 bases map to TRBD1. The CDR3 is 16 amino acids. Trimming at V came to 3 bases and at J to 7 bases, leaving 11 bases not matched to a gene. Germline V CDR1 and CDR2: MNHNY, SVGAGI (reference sequence). CDR3 region: CASSYRQGAGENEAFF. Written as DNA, the CDR3 is TGTGCCAGCAGTTATCGACAGGGGGCCGGCGAGAATGAAGCTTTCTTT.

This CDR3 reads CASSQGTSGYEQYF. The CDR3, as DNA: TGCGCCAGCAGCCAAGGGACTAGCGGCTACGAGCAGTACTTC. The chain combines TRBV4-1 with TRBJ2-7, with 10 bases lining up with TRBD2. The trim removed 1 base at V and 3 bases at J, leaving 0 bases unmatched. This CDR3 region has 14 residues. Per the germline V gene, CDR1 is MGHRA and CDR2 is YSYEKL.

This chain connects TRBV21-1 to TRBJ2-7; the table gives TRBD1 as D, unverified against the DNA. TRBV21-1 corresponds to a pseudogene. This CDR3 is built from 19 residues. CDR3 protein: CASSKEDQGAVGVCNEQYF. For the CDR3, the DNA is TGTGCCAGCAGCAAAGAGGACCAGGGGGCAGTTGGTGTATGCAACGAGCAGTACTTC.